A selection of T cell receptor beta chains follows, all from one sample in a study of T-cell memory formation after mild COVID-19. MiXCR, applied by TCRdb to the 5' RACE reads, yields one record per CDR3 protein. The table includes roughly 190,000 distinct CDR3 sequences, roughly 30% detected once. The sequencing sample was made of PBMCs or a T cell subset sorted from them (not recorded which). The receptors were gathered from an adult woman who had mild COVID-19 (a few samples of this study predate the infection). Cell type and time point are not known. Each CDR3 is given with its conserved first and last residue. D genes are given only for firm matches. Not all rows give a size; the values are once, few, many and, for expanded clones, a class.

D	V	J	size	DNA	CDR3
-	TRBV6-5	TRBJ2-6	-	TGTGCCAGCAGGTCCCCTTACTCTGGGGCCAACGTCCTGACTTTC	CASRSPYSGANVLTF
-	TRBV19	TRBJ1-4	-	TGTGCCAGTAGTAGCGGGACCGCGGAGGGTGTTAGACTGTTTTTT	CASSSGTAEGVRLFF
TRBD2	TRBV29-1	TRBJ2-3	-	TGCAGCGTACTAGGACTAGCGGGAGCGACAGATACGCAGTATTTT	CSVLGLAGATDTQYF
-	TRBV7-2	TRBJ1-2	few	TGTGCCAGCAGCTCCATCAGTTCGGTTGACTACACCTTC	CASSSISSVDYTF
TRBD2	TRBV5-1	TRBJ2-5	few	TGCGCCAGCAGCTTGGGTACGGCTAGCGGCCAAGAGACCCAGTACTTC	CASSLGTASGQETQYF
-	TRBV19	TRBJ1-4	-	TGTGCCAGCAAGGGCGATGAAAAACTGTTTTTT	CASKGDEKLFF
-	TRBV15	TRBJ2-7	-	TGTGCCACCAGCAAGGAACGGGGAGGTTCCTACGAGCAGTACTTC	CATSKERGGSYEQYF
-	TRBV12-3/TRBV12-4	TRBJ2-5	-	TGTGCCAGCAGCTACAGGGTGGGCCAAGAGACCCAGTACTTC	CASSYRVGQETQYF
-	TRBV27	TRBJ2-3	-	TGTGCCAGCAGTTTAGGGAATATTGGGAGCACAGATACGCAGTATTTT	CASSLGNIGSTDTQYF
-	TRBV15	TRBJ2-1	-	TGTGCCACCAGCAGAGATCCACGGAATGAGCAGTTCTTC	CATSRDPRNEQFF
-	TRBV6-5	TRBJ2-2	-	TGTGCCAGCAGTTCCGGGGTGACCGGGGAGCTGTTTTTT	CASSSGVTGELFF
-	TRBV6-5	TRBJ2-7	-	TGTGCCAGCAGCCTATGGGGTGGACAGCCGTTGGAGCAGTACTTC	CASSLWGGQPLEQYF
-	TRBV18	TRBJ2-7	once	TGTGCCAGCTCACCGCGAGAGACGGGAGAGCAGTACTTC	CASSPRETGEQYF
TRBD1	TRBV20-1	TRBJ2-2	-	TGCAGTGCTAGTAAGATGGGACAGTCGAACACCGGGGAGCTGTTTTTT	CSASKMGQSNTGELFF
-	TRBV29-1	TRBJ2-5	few	TGCAGCGCGACGAGGGTTGAAGAGACCCAGTACTTC	CSATRVEETQYF
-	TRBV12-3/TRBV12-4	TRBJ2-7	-	TGTGCCAGCAGTTTACAGGGGCCCTACGAGCAGTACTTC	CASSLQGPYEQYF
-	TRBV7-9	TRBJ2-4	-	TGTGCCAGCAGCTTAGGTCTGGGGGAAAGAGCCAAAAACATTCAGTACTTC	CASSLGLGERAKNIQYF
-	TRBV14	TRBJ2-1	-	TGTGCCAGCAGCCTTTCAATTACGGGAATGAGGAAGTTCTTC	CASSLSITGMRKFF
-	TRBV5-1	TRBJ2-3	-	TGCGCCAGCAAAACGAGGGGGGGCACAGATACGCAGTATTTT	CASKTRGGTDTQYF
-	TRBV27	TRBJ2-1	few	TGTGCCAGCAGTTTAGACAGATACAATGAGCAGTTCTTC	CASSLDRYNEQFF
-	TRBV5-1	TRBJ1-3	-	TGCGCCAGCAGCTTGTATTCAGGGGCCGACTCTGGAAACACCATATATTTT	CASSLYSGADSGNTIYF
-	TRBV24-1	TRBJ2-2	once	TGTGCCACCAGTGATCCAGCGGGGGTACAGGGGACCGGGGAGCTGTTTTTT	CATSDPAGVQGTGELFF
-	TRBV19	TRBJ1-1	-	TGTGCCAGTAGTATATCGGTCCCGACTGTGAACACTGAAGCTTTCTTT	CASSISVPTVNTEAFF
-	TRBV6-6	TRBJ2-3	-	TGTGCCAGCAGCCCTACCAGAGATACGCAGTATTTT	CASSPTRDTQYF
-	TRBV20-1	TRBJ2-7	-	TGCAGTGCCGAGGGGGGGATTTCCTACGAGCAGTACTTC	CSAEGGISYEQYF
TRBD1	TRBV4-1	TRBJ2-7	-	TGCGCCAGCAGCCCCGCCCCAGGGGGAACCACCTACGAGCAGTACTTC	CASSPAPGGTTYEQYF
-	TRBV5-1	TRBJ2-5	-	TGCGCCAGCAGCTCAGAGCCAGGACCGGGGGAGACCCAGTACTTC	CASSSEPGPGETQYF
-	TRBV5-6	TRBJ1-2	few	TGTGCCAGCAGCTTGGTTTCGGTGACTCTCTATGGCTACACCTTC	CASSLVSVTLYGYTF
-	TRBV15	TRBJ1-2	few	TGTGCCACCAGCAGAGACGGTGGAGGCTACACCTTC	CATSRDGGGYTF
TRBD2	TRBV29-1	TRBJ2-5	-	TGCAGCGTCATCGGGGGGGCCGAAGAGACCCAGTACTTC	CSVIGGAEETQYF
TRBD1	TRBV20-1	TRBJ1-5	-	TGCAGTGCTACCCTCCGGGACAGGGGGATTTCGCCCCAGCATTTT	CSATLRDRGISPQHF
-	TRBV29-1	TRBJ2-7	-	TGCAGCGTCGCGGGGGGACAGGGTGAAGAGCAGTACTTC	CSVAGGQGEEQYF
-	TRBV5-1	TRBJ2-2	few	TGCGCCAGCAGCACCAGACAGACCTCCGGGGAGCTGTTTTTT	CASSTRQTSGELFF
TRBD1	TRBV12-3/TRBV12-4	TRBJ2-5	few	TGTGCCAGCAGGGGAGACAGGGTGGAGACCCAGTACTTC	CASRGDRVETQYF
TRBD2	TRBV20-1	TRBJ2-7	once	TGCAGTGCTCGACGAGCGGGAGTTCCCGAGCAGTACTTC	CSARRAGVPEQYF
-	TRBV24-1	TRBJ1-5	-	TGTGCCACCGGGGCCCAGCATTTT	CATGAQHF
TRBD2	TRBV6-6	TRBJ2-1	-	TGTGCCAGCAGTTACCCCAGCGGGAAGGGGAATGAGCAGTTCTTC	CASSYPSGKGNEQFF
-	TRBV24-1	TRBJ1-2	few	TGTGCCACCAGGGACAAGACAAACTATGGCTACACCTTC	CATRDKTNYGYTF
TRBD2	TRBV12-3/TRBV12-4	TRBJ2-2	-	TGTGCCAGCAGTTTGGGAAGCGGGGGGGCCACCGGGGAGCTGTTTTTT	CASSLGSGGATGELFF
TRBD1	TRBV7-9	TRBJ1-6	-	TGTGCCAGCAGCCGGGGAGGGACAGAAAATTCACCCCTCCACTTT	CASSRGGTENSPLHF
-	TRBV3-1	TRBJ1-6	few	TGTGCCAGCGGGGCGCAGGCGCTTAATTCACCCCTCCACTTT	CASGAQALNSPLHF
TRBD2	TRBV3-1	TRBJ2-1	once	TGTGCCAGCAGCCAATGGACTAGCGGTTACAATGAGCAGTTCTTC	CASSQWTSGYNEQFF
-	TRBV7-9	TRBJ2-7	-	TGTGCCAGCAGCTCTACCGACAACCCCTACGAGCAGTACTTC	CASSSTDNPYEQYF
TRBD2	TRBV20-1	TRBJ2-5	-	TGCAGTGCTAGAGGGGGAGGGTTGGAGACCCAGTACTTC	CSARGGGLETQYF
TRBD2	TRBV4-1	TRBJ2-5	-	TGCGCCAGCAGCCAAGGTGGGGGGCTAGCGGGACAAGAGACCCAGTACTTC	CASSQGGGLAGQETQYF
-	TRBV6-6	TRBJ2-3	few	TGTGCCAGCAGCAACCTAGGGGGCACAGATACGCAGTATTTT	CASSNLGGTDTQYF
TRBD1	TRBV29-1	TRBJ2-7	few	TGCAGCGTTGAAGTACCAGGGGGATCCTACGAGCAGTACTTC	CSVEVPGGSYEQYF
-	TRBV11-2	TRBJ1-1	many	TGTGCCAGCAGCTTAACCCAGGGTGAAGCTTTCTTT	CASSLTQGEAFF
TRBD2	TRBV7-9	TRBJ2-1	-	TGTGCCAGCAGCTCACAGCTAGCGGACTCCTACAATGAGCAGTTCTTC	CASSSQLADSYNEQFF
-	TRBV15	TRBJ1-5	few	TGTGCCACCAGCCATGGCGGGACTCGGGCAAATCAGCCCCAGCATTTT	CATSHGGTRANQPQHF
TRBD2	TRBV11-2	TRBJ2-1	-	TGTGCCAGCAGCTTGGGACTAGCGGGAAACTCCTACAATGAGCAGTTCTTC	CASSLGLAGNSYNEQFF
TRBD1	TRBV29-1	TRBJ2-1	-	TGCAGCGCGCCGGGACAGGGGAGTGAGCAGTTCTTC	CSAPGQGSEQFF